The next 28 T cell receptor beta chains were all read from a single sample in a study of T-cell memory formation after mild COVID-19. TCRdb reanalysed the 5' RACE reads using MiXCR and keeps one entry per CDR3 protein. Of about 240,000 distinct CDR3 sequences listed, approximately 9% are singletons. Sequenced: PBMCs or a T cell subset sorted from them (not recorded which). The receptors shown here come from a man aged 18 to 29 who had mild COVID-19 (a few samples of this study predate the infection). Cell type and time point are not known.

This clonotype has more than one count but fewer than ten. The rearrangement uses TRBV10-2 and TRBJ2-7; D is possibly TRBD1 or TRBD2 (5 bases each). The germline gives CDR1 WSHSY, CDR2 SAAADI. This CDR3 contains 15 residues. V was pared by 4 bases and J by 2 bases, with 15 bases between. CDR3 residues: CASSGMGTVAYEQYF. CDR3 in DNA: TGCGCCAGCAGTGGTATGGGGACCGTCGCCTACGAGCAGTACTTC.

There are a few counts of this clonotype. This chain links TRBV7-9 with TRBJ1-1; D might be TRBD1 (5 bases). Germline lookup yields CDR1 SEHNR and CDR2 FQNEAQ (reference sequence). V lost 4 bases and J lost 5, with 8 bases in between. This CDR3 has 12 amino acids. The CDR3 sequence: CASSYAGTEAFF. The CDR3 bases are TGTGCCAGCAGCTACGCAGGGACTGAAGCTTTCTTT.

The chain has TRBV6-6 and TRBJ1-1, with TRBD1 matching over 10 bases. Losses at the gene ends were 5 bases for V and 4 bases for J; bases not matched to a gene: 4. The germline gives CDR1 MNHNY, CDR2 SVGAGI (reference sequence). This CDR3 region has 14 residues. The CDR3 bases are TGTGCCAGCAGTGTGGGGGACAGGGGCACTGAAGCTTTCTTT. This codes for CASSVGDRGTEAFF.

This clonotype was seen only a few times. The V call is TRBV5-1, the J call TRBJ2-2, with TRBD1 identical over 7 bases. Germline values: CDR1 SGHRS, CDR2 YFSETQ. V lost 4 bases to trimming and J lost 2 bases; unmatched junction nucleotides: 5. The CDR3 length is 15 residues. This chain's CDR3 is CASSPGQINTGELFF. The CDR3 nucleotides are TGCGCCAGCAGCCCGGGACAGATAAACACCGGGGAGCTGTTTTTT.

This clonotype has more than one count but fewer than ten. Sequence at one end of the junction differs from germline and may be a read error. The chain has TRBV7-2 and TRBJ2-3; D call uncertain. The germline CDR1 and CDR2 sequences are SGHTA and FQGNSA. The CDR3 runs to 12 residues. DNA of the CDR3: TGTGCCAGCAGTTTAGGGCAATACGCGCAGTATTTT. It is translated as CASSLGQYAQYF.

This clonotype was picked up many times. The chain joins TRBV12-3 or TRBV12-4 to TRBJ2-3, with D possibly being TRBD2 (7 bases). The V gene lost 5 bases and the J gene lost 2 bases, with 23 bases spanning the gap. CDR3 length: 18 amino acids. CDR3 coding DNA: TGTGCCAGCAGTACCCCCTACGCGGGCGGGGGCTTCACAGATACGCAGTATTTT. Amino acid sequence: CASSTPYAGGGFTDTQYF.

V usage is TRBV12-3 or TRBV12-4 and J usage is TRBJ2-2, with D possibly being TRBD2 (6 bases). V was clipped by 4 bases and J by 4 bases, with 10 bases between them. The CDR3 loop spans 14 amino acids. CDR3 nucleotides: TGTGCCAGCAGTTACCAGGGAGGCACCGGGGAGCTGTTTTTT. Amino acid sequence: CASSYQGGTGELFF.

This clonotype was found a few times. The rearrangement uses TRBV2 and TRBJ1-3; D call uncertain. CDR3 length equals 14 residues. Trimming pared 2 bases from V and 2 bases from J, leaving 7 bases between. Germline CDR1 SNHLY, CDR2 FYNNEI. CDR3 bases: TGTGCCAGCAGTGAAATGAGGGCTGGAAACACCATATATTTT. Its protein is CASSEMRAGNTIYF.

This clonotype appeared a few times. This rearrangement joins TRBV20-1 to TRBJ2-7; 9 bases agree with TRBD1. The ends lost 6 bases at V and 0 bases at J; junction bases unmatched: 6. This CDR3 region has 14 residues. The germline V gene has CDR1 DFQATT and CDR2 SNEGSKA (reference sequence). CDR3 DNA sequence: TGCAGTGCGAGGGGACAGGGTAGCTCCTACGAGCAGTACGTC. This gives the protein CSARGQGSSYEQYV.

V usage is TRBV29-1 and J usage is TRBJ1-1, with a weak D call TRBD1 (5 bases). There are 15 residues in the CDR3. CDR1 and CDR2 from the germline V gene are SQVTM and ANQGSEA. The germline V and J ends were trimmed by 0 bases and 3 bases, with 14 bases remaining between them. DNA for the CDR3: TGCAGCGTTGAAGATCCCCAGGGAATGGACACTGAAGCTTTCTTT. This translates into CSVEDPQGMDTEAFF.

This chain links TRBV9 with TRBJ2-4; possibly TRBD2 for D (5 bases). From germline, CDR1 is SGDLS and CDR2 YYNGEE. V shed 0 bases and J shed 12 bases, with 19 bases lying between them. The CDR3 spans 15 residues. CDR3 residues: CASSVESGGVETQYF. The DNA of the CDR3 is TGTGCCAGCAGCGTAGAAAGCGGTGGGGTCGAAACTCAGTACTTC.

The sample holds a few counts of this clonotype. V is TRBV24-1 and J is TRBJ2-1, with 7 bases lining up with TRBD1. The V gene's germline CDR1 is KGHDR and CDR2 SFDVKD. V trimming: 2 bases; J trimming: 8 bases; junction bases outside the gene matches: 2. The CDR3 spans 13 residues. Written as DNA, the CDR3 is TGTGCCACCAGTGATTCAGGACAGGATGAGCAGTTCTTC. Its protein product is CATSDSGQDEQFF.

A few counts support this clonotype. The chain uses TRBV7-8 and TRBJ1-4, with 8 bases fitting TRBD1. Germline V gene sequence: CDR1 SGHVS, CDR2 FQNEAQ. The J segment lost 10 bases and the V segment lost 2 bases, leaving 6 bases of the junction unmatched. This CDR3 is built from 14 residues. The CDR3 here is CASSLNRGEGKLFF. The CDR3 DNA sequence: TGTGCCAGCAGCTTAAACAGGGGGGAGGGAAAACTGTTTTTT.

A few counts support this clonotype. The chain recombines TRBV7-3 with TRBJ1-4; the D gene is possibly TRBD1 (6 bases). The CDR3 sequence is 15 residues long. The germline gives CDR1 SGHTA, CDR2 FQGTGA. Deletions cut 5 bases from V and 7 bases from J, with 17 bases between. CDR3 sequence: CASSRSGAAGEKLFF. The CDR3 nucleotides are TGTGCCAGCAGCCGTTCGGGGGCCGCCGGTGAAAAACTGTTTTTT.

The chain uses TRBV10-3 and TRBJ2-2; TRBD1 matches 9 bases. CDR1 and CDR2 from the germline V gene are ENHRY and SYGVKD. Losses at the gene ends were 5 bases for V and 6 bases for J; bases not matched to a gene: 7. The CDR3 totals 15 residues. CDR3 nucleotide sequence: TGTGCCATCAGTTATCCGGGACAGGGAGCCGGGGAGCTGTTTTTT. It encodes CAISYPGQGAGELFF.

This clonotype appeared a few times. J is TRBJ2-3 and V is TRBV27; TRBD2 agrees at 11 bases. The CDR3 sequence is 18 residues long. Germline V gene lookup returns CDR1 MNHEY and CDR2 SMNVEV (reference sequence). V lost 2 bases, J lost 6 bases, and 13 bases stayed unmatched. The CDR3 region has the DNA TGTGCCAGCAGTTTACTCCTTAGCGGGGGGGCCAGTTGGGATACGCAGTATTTT. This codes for CASSLLLSGGASWDTQYF.

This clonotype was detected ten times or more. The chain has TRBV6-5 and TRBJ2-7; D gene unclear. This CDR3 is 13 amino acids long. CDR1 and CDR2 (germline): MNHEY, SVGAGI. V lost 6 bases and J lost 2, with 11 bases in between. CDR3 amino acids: CASSPDPTYEQYF. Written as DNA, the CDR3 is TGTGCCAGCAGCCCTGACCCTACCTACGAGCAGTACTTC.

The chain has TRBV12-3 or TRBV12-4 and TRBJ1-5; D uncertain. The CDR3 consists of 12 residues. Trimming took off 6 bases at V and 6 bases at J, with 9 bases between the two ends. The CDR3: CASSTTVQPQHF. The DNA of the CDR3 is TGTGCCAGCAGCACTACAGTTCAGCCCCAGCATTTT.

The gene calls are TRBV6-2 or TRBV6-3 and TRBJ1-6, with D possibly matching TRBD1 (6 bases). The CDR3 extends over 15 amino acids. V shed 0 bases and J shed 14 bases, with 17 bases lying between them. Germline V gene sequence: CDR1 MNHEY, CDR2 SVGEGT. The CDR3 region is CASSYSFQGKDTLHF. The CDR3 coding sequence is TGTGCCAGCAGTTACTCTTTCCAGGGGAAGGACACCCTCCACTTT.

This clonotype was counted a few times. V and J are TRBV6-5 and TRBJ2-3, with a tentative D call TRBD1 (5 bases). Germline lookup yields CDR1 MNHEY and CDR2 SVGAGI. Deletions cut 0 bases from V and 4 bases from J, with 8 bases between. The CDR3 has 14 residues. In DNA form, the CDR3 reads TGTGCCAGCAGTTACTCGGTCAGGGCAGATACGCAGTATTTT. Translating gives CASSYSVRADTQYF.

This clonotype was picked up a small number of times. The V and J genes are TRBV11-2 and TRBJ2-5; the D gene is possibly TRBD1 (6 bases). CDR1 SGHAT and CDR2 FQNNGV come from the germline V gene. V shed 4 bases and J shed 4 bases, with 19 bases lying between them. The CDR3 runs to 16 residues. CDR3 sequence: CASSYHIRGFLETQYF. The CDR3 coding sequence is TGTGCCAGCAGCTATCACATCAGGGGATTTCTAGAGACCCAGTACTTC. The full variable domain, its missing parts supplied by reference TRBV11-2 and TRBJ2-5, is EAGVAQSPRYKIIEKRQSVAFWCNPISGHATLYWYQQILGQGPKLLIQFQNNGVVDDSQLPKDRFSAERLKGVDSTLKIQPAKLEDSAVYLCASSYHIRGFLETQYFGPGTRLLVL.

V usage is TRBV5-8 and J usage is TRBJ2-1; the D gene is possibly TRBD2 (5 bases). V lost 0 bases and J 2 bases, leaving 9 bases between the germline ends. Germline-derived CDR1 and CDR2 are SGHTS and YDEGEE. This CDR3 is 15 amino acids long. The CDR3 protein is CASSLGEITYNEQFF. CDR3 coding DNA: TGTGCCAGCAGCTTGGGGGAGATCACCTACAATGAGCAGTTCTTC.

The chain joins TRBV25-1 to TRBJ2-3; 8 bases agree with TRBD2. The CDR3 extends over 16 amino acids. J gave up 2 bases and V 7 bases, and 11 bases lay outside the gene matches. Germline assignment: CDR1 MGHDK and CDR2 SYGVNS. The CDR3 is CASTPLGRGVTDTQYF. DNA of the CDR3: TGTGCCAGCACCCCCTTAGGGCGGGGGGTCACAGATACGCAGTATTTT.

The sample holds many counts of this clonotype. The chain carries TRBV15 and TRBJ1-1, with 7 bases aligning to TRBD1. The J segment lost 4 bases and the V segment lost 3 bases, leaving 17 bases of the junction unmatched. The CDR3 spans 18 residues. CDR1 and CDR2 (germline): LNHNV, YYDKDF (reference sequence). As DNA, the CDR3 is TGTGCCACCAGCAGCTTCACCGGGACAGAACAGAGGCGCACTGAAGCTTTCTTT. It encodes CATSSFTGTEQRRTEAFF.

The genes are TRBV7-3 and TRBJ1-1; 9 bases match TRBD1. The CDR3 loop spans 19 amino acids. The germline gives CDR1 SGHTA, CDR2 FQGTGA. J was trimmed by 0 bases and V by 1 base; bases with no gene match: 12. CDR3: CASSLMPGTGTGLNTEAFF. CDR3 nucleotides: TGTGCCAGCAGCTTAATGCCAGGGACAGGGACGGGCTTGAACACTGAAGCTTTCTTT.

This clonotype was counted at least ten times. The CDR3 bases are TGCGCCAGCAGCCAAGATTCTCCTTGGCAGGGGGTAACTGAAGCTTTCTTT. Its translation is CASSQDSPWQGVTEAFF. V gene TRBV4-1 combines with J gene TRBJ1-1; TRBD1 agrees at 7 bases. This CDR3 is built from 17 residues. From germline, CDR1 is MGHRA and CDR2 YSYEKL. V lost 0 bases and J lost 5; bases outside the gene matches: 12.

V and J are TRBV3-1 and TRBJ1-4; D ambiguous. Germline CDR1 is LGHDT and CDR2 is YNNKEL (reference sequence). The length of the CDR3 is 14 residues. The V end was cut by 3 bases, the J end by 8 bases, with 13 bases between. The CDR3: CASSQTGGGEKLFF. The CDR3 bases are TGTGCCAGCAGCCAGACGGGCGGAGGGGAAAAACTGTTTTTT.

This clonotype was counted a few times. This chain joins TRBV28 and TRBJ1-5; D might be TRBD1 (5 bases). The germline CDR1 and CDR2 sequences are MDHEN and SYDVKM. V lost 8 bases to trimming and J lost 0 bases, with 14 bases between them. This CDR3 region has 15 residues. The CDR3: CASSVGGASNQPQHF. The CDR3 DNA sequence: TGTGCCAGCTCGGTCGGGGGAGCTAGCAATCAGCCCCAGCATTTT. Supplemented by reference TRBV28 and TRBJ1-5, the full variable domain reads DVKVTQSSRYLVKRTGEKVFLECVQDMDHENMFWYRQDPGLGLRLIYFSYDVKMKEKGDIPEGYSVSREKKERFSLILESASTNQTSMYLCASSVGGASNQPQHFGDGTRLSIL.